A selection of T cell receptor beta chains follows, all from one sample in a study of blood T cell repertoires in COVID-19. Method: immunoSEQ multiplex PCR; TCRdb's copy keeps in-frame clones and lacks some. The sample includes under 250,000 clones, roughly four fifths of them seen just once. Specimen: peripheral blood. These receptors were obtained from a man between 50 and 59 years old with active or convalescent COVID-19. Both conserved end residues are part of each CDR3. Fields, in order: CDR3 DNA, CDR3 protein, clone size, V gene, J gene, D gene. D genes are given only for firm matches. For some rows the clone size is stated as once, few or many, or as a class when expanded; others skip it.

DNA: TGTGCCAGCAGCCACTCGACAGGGGGACCCCTCCACTTT; CDR3: CASSHSTGGPLHF; size: .; V: TRBV3-1/TRBV3-2; J: TRBJ1-6; D: TRBD1
DNA: TGTGCCAGCAGTTTCCAGGGTGCTCAGCCCCAGCATTTT; CDR3: CASSFQGAQPQHF; size: .; V: TRBV12-3/TRBV12-4; J: TRBJ1-5; D: .
DNA: TGTGCCAGCAGTTATGGGCCTACGGATACGCAGTATTTT; CDR3: CASSYGPTDTQYF; size: .; V: TRBV6-5; J: TRBJ2-3; D: .
DNA: TGTGCCAGCAGCCCGGGACTAGTAAGGGAGACCCAGTACTTC; CDR3: CASSPGLVRETQYF; size: .; V: TRBV3-1/TRBV3-2; J: TRBJ2-5; D: TRBD2
DNA: TGTGCCAGCAGCCCACTGGGGGGGACGGACACTGAAGCTTTCTTT; CDR3: CASSPLGGTDTEAFF; size: .; V: TRBV3-1/TRBV3-2; J: TRBJ1-1; D: .
DNA: TGTGCCTGGAGCAAGGACACATTCTATGGCTACACCTTC; CDR3: CAWSKDTFYGYTF; size: .; V: TRBV30; J: TRBJ1-2; D: .
DNA: TGTGCCAGCAGCCTGTACAGGGAACAAGCTTTCTTT; CDR3: CASSLYREQAFF; size: few; V: TRBV3-1/TRBV3-2; J: TRBJ1-1; D: .
DNA: TGTGCCAGCAGCGACTGGACAGACTCCTACGAGCAGTACTTC; CDR3: CASSDWTDSYEQYF; size: .; V: TRBV6-5; J: TRBJ2-7; D: .
DNA: TGTGCCAGCAGAGGACAGGGGAACACTGAAGCTTTCTTT; CDR3: CASRGQGNTEAFF; size: once; V: TRBV11-3; J: TRBJ1-1; D: TRBD1
DNA: TGTGCCAGCAGCCTCGGACAGGGAAACACTGAAGCTTTCTTT; CDR3: CASSLGQGNTEAFF; size: .; V: TRBV7-6; J: TRBJ1-1; D: TRBD1
DNA: TGTGCCAGCAGCCTACTAGCGGGGGGGCCCGGGGAGCTGTTTTTT; CDR3: CASSLLAGGPGELFF; size: .; V: TRBV7-2; J: TRBJ2-2; D: TRBD2
DNA: TGTGCCAGCAGCCCAGGGGGCCGGGTAGGGAAAAACATTCAGTACTTC; CDR3: CASSPGGRVGKNIQYF; size: .; V: TRBV6-6; J: TRBJ2-4; D: TRBD1
DNA: TGTGCCAGCAGTGAGGATCAGGGTAGCAATCAGCCCCAGCATTTT; CDR3: CASSEDQGSNQPQHF; size: .; V: TRBV2; J: TRBJ1-5; D: .
DNA: TGTGCCAGCAGCCGGACTAGCGCCTCGAACACCGGGGAGCTGTTTTTT; CDR3: CASSRTSASNTGELFF; size: .; V: TRBV2; J: TRBJ2-2; D: TRBD2
DNA: TGTGCCTGGCGGGAGGGGCCTTCCACTGAAGCTTTCTTT; CDR3: CAWREGPSTEAFF; size: .; V: TRBV30; J: TRBJ1-1; D: .
DNA: TGTGCCAGCACTAATTTCCGACAGGGAAATCAGCCCCAGCATTTT; CDR3: CASTNFRQGNQPQHF; size: .; V: TRBV6-5; J: TRBJ1-5; D: TRBD1
DNA: TGTGCCAGCAGTCCCAACAGGGTCTACTACGAGCAGTACTTC; CDR3: CASSPNRVYYEQYF; size: .; V: TRBV6-2/TRBV6-3; J: TRBJ2-7; D: .
DNA: TGTGCCAGCTCACCACCAGAGGGTCTCCACGAGCAGTACTTC; CDR3: CASSPPEGLHEQYF; size: .; V: TRBV18; J: TRBJ2-7; D: .
DNA: TGTGCCAGTAGTATAGCCTTCGGGACCCAGGGGGGCTACACCTTC; CDR3: CASSIAFGTQGGYTF; size: .; V: TRBV19; J: TRBJ1-2; D: .
DNA: TGTGCCACCTGCGGGTCGGGCAATCAGCCCCAGCATTTT; CDR3: CATCGSGNQPQHF; size: .; V: TRBV6-5; J: TRBJ1-5; D: .
DNA: TGTGCCTGGATCCACCTGGCAGGCGGCTACACCTTC; CDR3: CAWIHLAGGYTF; size: .; V: TRBV30; J: TRBJ1-2; D: .
DNA: TGTGCCAGCAGCGGATACAGGGGGATCGGGGGCTACACCTTC; CDR3: CASSGYRGIGGYTF; size: .; V: TRBV5-6; J: TRBJ1-2; D: TRBD1
DNA: TGTGCCAGCAGCTACGGACTGGCGGGGGGTTCGGGAGATACGCAGTATTTT; CDR3: CASSYGLAGGSGDTQYF; size: .; V: TRBV11-3; J: TRBJ2-3; D: TRBD2
DNA: TGTGCCAGTAGTATAGGACTAGCGGGGTACAATGAGCAGTTCTTC; CDR3: CASSIGLAGYNEQFF; size: .; V: TRBV19; J: TRBJ2-1; D: TRBD2
DNA: TGTGCCAGCTCCCTCGACAGAAACACTGAAGCTTTCTTT; CDR3: CASSLDRNTEAFF; size: .; V: TRBV18; J: TRBJ1-1; D: .
DNA: TGTGCCAGCAGACCCGCGGGGACCGATGAGCAGTTCTTC; CDR3: CASRPAGTDEQFF; size: .; V: TRBV12-3/TRBV12-4; J: TRBJ2-1; D: .
DNA: TGTGCCAGCAGTTTAGTATCGAACACTGAAGCTTTCTTT; CDR3: CASSLVSNTEAFF; size: .; V: TRBV27; J: TRBJ1-1; D: .